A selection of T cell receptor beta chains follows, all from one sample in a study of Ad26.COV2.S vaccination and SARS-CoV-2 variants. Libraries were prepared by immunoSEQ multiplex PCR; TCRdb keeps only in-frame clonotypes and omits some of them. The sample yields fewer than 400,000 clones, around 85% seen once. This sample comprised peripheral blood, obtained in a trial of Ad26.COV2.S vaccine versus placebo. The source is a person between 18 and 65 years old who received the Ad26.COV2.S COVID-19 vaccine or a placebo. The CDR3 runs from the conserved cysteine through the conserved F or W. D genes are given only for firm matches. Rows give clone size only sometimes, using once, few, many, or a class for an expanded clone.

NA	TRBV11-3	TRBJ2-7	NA	TGTGCCAGCAGCTTAGAGGCGGTCGTACAGAAGGGGAGACGCTACGAGCAGTACTTC	CASSLEAVVQKGRRYEQYF
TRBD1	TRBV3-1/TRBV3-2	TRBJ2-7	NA	TGTGCCAGCAGCCAAGCTACGGGACAGGCCTACGAGCAGTACTTC	CASSQATGQAYEQYF
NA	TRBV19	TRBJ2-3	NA	TGTGCCAGTAGGGCAAGGGACAACACAGATACGCAGTATTTT	CASRARDNTDTQYF
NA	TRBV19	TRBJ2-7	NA	TGTGCCAGTACCGAAAGGGTGGAGCAGTACTTC	CASTERVEQYF
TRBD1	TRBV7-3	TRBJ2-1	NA	TGTGCCAGCAGCTTAACGGCGACAGGGGCAGGTGGAGATGGGGAGCAGTTCTTC	CASSLTATGAGGDGEQFF
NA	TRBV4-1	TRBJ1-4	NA	TGCGCCAGCAGCCAAGATCCCAGGGGAGGTGTTGAAAAACTGTTTTTT	CASSQDPRGGVEKLFF
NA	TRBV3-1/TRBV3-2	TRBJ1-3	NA	TGTGCCAGCAGCCAAGCCAGGGGCTACTCTGGAAACACCATATATTTT	CASSQARGYSGNTIYF
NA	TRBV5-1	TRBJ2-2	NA	TGCGCCAGCAGCGGGGGGGCTGGCACCGGGGAGCTGTTTTTT	CASSGGAGTGELFF
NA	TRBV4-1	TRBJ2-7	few	TGCGCCAGCAGCCAAGAACCAGGGCTCTACGAGCAGTACTTC	CASSQEPGLYEQYF
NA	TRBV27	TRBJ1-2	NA	TGTGCCAGCAGCCCGGGGACGGCGAGATTCGGCTACACCTTC	CASSPGTARFGYTF
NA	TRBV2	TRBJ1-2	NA	TGTGCCAGCAGTGATAGGTTGGACTATGGCTACACCTTC	CASSDRLDYGYTF
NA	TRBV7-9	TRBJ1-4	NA	TGTGCCAGCAGCCGTAGCCAGATTCTCAGCTTCAATGAAAAACTGTTTTTT	CASSRSQILSFNEKLFF
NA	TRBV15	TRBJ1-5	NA	TGTGCCACCAGCCGCGGGGGACAACCGTATGGGAATCAGCCCCAGCATTTT	CATSRGGQPYGNQPQHF
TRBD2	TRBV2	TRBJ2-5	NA	TGTGCCAGCAAGCGGGGCGGGACCCAAGAGACCCAGTACTTC	CASKRGGTQETQYF
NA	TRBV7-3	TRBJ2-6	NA	TGTGCCAGCAGCCCGACGGATTTTCTGTCTGGGGCCAACGTCCTGACTTTC	CASSPTDFLSGANVLTF
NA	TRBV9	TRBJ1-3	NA	TGTGCCAGCAGCCCGCGGGACCCCAGCTCTGGAAACACCATATATTTT	CASSPRDPSSGNTIYF
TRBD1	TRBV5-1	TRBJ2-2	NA	TGCGCCAGCAGCTGGGACAGGGGGAACACCGGGGAGCTGTTTTTT	CASSWDRGNTGELFF
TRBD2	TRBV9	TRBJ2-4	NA	TGTGCCAGCAGCACGGGACTAGCGGGGTCATGGAACATTCAGTACTTC	CASSTGLAGSWNIQYF
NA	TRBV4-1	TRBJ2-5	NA	TGCGCCAGCAGCCACATCCAAGGACCGAGGTATGAGACCCAGTACTTC	CASSHIQGPRYETQYF
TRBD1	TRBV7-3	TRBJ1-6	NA	TGTGCCAGCAGCCCCGCAGGGGGGGGATCACCCCTCCACTTT	CASSPAGGGSPLHF
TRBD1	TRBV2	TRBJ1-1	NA	TGTGCCAGCGGCGACAGGGGGATAACTGAAGCTTTCTTT	CASGDRGITEAFF
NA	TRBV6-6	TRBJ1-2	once	TGTGCCAGCAGTCTGGCAGGATATGGCTACACCTTC	CASSLAGYGYTF
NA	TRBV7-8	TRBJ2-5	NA	TGTGCCAGCAGCTCCAGTGGGGTTGGGGAGACCCAGTACTTC	CASSSSGVGETQYF
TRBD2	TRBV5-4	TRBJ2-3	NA	TGTGCCAGCAGCCCGGGAGGGGCGGGGGGGCTGAGAGATACGCAGTATTTT	CASSPGGAGGLRDTQYF
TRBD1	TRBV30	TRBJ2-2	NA	TGTGCCTGGAGTGTAGGTATCGGGACAGTTAACACCGGGGAGCTGTTTTTT	CAWSVGIGTVNTGELFF
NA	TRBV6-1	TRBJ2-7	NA	TGTGCCAGCAGTACCGGAGCAAACTACGAGCAGTACTTC	CASSTGANYEQYF
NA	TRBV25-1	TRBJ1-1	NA	TGTGCCAGCTCTCGGACGTTTTCCGAAGCTTTCTTT	CASSRTFSEAFF
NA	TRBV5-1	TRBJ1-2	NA	TGCGCCAGCAGCGCACCTACGGGGGGTAACTATGGCTACACCTTC	CASSAPTGGNYGYTF
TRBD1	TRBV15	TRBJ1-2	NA	TGTGCCACCAGCGGGATATCGGACAGGGGTAACTATGGCTACACCTTC	CATSGISDRGNYGYTF
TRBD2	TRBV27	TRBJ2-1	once	TGTGCCAGCAGTCCCAGGGGCGGGGGGTCCCACAATGAGCAGTTCTTC	CASSPRGGGSHNEQFF
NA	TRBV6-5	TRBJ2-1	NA	TGTGCCAGCAGTTACTCGGGGGGCCGAAATGAGCAGTTCTTC	CASSYSGGRNEQFF
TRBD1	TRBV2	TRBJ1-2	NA	TGTGCCAGCAGTGGGTCCTCGGTGACAGGGGTCTATGGCTACACCTTC	CASSGSSVTGVYGYTF
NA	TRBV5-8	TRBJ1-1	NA	TGTGCCAGCAGCTTTAGGCTGAACACTGAAGCTTTCTTT	CASSFRLNTEAFF
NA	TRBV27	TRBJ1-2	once	TGTGCCAGCAGTAAGGGGGAGGGTGACTATGGCTACACCTTC	CASSKGEGDYGYTF
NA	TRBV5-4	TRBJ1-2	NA	TGTGCCAGCAGCCGGGGGCCGGGGAACTATGGCTACACCTTC	CASSRGPGNYGYTF
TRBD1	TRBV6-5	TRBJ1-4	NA	TGTGCCAGCAGTTTAGGGAGAGGGGGCCGTGAAAAACTGTTTTTT	CASSLGRGGREKLFF
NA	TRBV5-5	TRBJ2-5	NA	TGTGCCAGCAGCTGGGGACAAGAGACCCAGTACTTC	CASSWGQETQYF
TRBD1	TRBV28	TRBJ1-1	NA	TGTGCCAGCAGTTTAAGGGTGGGACAGGAAGCTTTCTTT	CASSLRVGQEAFF
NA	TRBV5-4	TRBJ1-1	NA	TGTGCCAGCAGCTTGGCCCACCAGACACTGAACACTGAAGCTTTCTTT	CASSLAHQTLNTEAFF